This TCR beta chain was recorded in a study of cytomegalovirus exposure and HLA in healthy donors. Study conclusions and caveats: HLA alleles were associated with 18,000 or so TCR beta sequences in a later analysis at 0.05 false discovery rate. The investigators catalogued 150 to 200 TCR beta chains as cytomegalovirus-associated. 87-base-pair reads could not separate some V segments, including TRBV6-2 and TRBV6-3. Published work reported that the classifier diagnosed cytomegalovirus status with high specificity and sensitivity.

As regards this clone: Its target is not known.

The CDR3 is 13 amino acids. Germline lookup yields CDR1 SGHTA and CDR2 FQGNSA. J gave up 5 bases and V 6 bases, and 5 bases lay outside the gene matches. The PCR used 60 Vbeta and 13 Jbeta primers. Sequencing was performed with immunoSEQ multiplex PCR; in TCRdb, only in-frame clones are kept and a portion is missing. This sample has 98,000 or so clones, with around three quarters found just once. This TCR came from a man aged 60 to 69 in good health and CMV-seropositive. The chain couples TRBV7-2 to TRBJ2-7, with 9 bases fitting TRBD1. Specimen: PBMCs. CDR3 nucleotides: TGTGCCAGCAGGGACAGGGGAAAGGACGAGCAGTACTTC. Its protein is CASRDRGKDEQYF.